The 7 T cell receptor beta chains reported below all come from one sample, sequenced in a study of blood T cells in healthy people across ages (dated by TCRdb to the mid-2010s). Library preparation used 5' RACE. Sequencing instrument: Illumina HiSeq 2500. A second 7 to 11 cycle PCR used a sample-barcoded 5' primer and a J-beta primer mix. The raw public reads went through TCRdb reprocessing: fastp at Q25, MiXCR clone calling, in-frame beta chains kept. Duplicate CDR3 protein sequences are folded into a single record with the most common DNA and genes. For this sample the table gives about 800,000 distinct CDR3 sequences, of which about 45% were detected only once. Roughly 20% of the sample is taken by the ten largest. Specimen: blood. These receptors came from a man aged 80 or over in good health.

This sequence joins TRBV4-2 and TRBJ1-4; TRBD1 agrees at 9 bases. Trimming took 0 bases from V and 8 from J; bases not matched to a gene: 7. CDR1 is LGHNA, CDR2 YNFKEQ, per germline. CDR3 length: 16 amino acids. The CDR3: CASSQDPTGGREKLFF. The CDR3 DNA is TGTGCCAGCAGCCAAGACCCGACAGGGGGAAGGGAAAAACTGTTTTTT.

This clonotype was seen more than once but under ten times. This chain joins TRBV7-3 and TRBJ2-2; D is perhaps TRBD2 (5 bases). CDR3 length: 15 residues. The germline CDR1 and CDR2 sequences are SGHTA and FQGTGA. V lost 5 bases to trimming and J lost 6 bases, with 16 bases between them. DNA for the CDR3: TGTGCCAGCAGCCCCCTTAAAGGACTCGCCGGGGAGCTGTTTTTT. Translated, it gives CASSPLKGLAGELFF.

This sequence joins TRBV10-3 and TRBJ2-7; D not certain. Germline values: CDR1 ENHRY, CDR2 SYGVKD. V dropped 0 bases and J dropped 4 bases, with 10 bases sitting between them. The CDR3 runs to 14 residues. DNA of the CDR3: TGTGCCATCAGTGAGTCGCCCCAATCGTACGAGCAGTACTTC. Amino acids: CAISESPQSYEQYF.

This clonotype appeared a single time. A much larger clone differs by one base, so this may be a read error. This chain connects TRBV20-1 to TRBJ2-1, with unresolved D. The germline V gene has CDR1 DFQATT and CDR2 SNEGSKA (reference sequence). This CDR3 region has 16 residues. The CDR3 nucleotides are TGCAGTGCTAGCGGTTTCTACCAGAGCTCCCACAATGAGCAGTTCTTC. The encoded protein is CSASGFYQSSHNEQFF.

This clonotype was seen a handful of times. The chain employs TRBV2 and TRBJ2-7; 8 bases align to TRBD1. After removal of 5 bases from V and 0 bases from J, the junction contained 6 bases not matched to a gene. The CDR3 spans 15 residues. The germline V gene has CDR1 SNHLY and CDR2 FYNNEI. CDR3 in DNA: TGTGCCAGCAGTCCCGGGACAGGTTTCTCCTACGAGCAGTACTTC. It is translated as CASSPGTGFSYEQYF.

V is TRBV20-1 and J is TRBJ2-7, with 8 positions matching TRBD2. CDR1 is DFQATT and CDR2 is SNEGSKA in the germline V gene (reference sequence). This CDR3 has 15 residues. V lost 6 bases to trimming and J lost 7 bases; unmatched junction nucleotides: 17. The CDR3 coding sequence is TGCAGTGCAGGGCCGAGCGGGGGCTTCTATAATGAGCAGTACTTC. Translation gives CSAGPSGGFYNEQYF.

The chain has TRBV6-1 and TRBJ1-5; a possible D gene is TRBD1 (5 bases). The CDR3 runs to 15 residues. The V end was cut by 6 bases, the J end by 4 bases, with 16 bases between. CDR1 and CDR2 (germline): MNHNS, SASEGT. The chain's CDR3 is CASSGLGRANQPQHF. CDR3 sequence (DNA): TGTGCCAGCAGCGGGCTTGGCAGGGCGAATCAGCCCCAGCATTTT.